This T cell receptor beta chain was obtained from a study of T cells in tuberculosis. About the study: In South Africa, adults with active tuberculosis were compared with IGRA-negative and latently infected IGRA-positive adolescents.

Data came from immunoSEQ multiplex PCR; TCRdb stores just in-frame clones and leaves some out. The data show some 34,000 clones, 87% seen once. The time point: new active TB diagnosis, blood taken before or within 7 days of starting treatment. Unsorted cryopreserved PBMC were sequenced, averaging around 100,000 T cells per clinical donor. This clone was counted only a few times. Its specificity is unknown. Study-level results: Active tuberculosis alpha repertoires lay closer to GMM-specific TCRs than controls'. Active tuberculosis patients had shorter CDR3-alpha; the beta difference was nonsignificant.

Germline V CDR1 and CDR2: SGHRS, YFSETQ. V lost 6 bases and J 4 bases, leaving 10 bases between the germline ends. The CDR3 consists of 12 residues. The V call is TRBV5-1, the J call TRBJ1-2; a possible D gene is TRBD1 (6 bases). This clonotype was obtained from an adult with tuberculosis. Sequenced material: PBMCs, taken at tuberculosis diagnosis. CDR3 coding DNA: TGCGCCAGCAAGGGGGAGTCCTATGGCTACACCTTC. Translated: CASKGESYGYTF.